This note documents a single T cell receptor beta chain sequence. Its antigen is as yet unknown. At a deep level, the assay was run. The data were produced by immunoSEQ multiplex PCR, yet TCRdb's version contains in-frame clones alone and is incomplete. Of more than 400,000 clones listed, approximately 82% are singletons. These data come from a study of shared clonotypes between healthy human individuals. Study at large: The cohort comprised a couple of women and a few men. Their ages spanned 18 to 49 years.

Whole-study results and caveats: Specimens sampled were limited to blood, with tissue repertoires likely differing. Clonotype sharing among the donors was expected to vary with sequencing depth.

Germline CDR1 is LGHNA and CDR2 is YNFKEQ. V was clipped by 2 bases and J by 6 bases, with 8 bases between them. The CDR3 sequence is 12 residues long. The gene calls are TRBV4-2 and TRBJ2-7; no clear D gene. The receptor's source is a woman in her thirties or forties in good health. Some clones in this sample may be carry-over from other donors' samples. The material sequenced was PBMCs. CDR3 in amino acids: CASSQFGSEQYF. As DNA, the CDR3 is TGTGCCAGCAGCCAATTTGGATCCGAGCAGTACTTC.